This TCR beta chain was captured in a study of Ad26.COV2.S vaccination and SARS-CoV-2 variants. Here immunoSEQ multiplex PCR was the method, and the copy in TCRdb shows in-frame clones only, minus some. The data contain about 680,000 clones, 89% of them seen just once; the ten biggest clones take up about 1.5%. This CDR3 comprises 14 residues. Germline values: CDR1 SGHNT, CDR2 YYREEE (reference sequence). The V end was cut by 0 bases, the J end by 4 bases, with 8 bases between. Treatment in this sample: about 20 received Ad26.COV2.S at low or high dose, single or two shots; 5 received placebo; per-sample allocation not given. Samples came from day 63 after the first vaccine or placebo injection.

This TCR derives from a person between 18 and 60 years old who received the Ad26.COV2.S COVID-19 vaccine or a placebo. The chain links TRBV5-4 to TRBJ1-3, with D perhaps TRBD1 (6 bases). Sample: peripheral blood, taken in a trial of Ad26.COV2.S vaccine versus placebo. The CDR3 protein is CASSLDRVGNTIYF. The CDR3 coding sequence is TGTGCCAGCAGCTTGGACAGGGTAGGAAACACCATATATTTT.